The source of this T cell receptor (beta chain) is a study of T-cell memory formation after mild COVID-19. Study conclusions and caveats: That cross-reactive memory joined was suggested by some responding clones appearing in pre-infection memory.

On this clonotype itself: Its antigen is unknown.

Trimming cost V 5 bases and J 4 bases, with 8 bases left between them. This CDR3 has 12 residues. CDR1 is SGHTA and CDR2 is FQGNSA in the germline V gene. UMIs and sample barcodes were carried by the TCR alpha and TCR beta cDNA libraries that 5'RACE produced using constant-segment primers. TCRdb reprocessed the 5' RACE reads with MiXCR, giving one entry per CDR3 protein. The sample shows roughly 190,000 distinct CDR3 sequences, approximately 30% of them seen only once. The sample taken for sequencing was PBMCs or a T cell subset sorted from them (not recorded which). This clonotype originated in an adult woman who had mild COVID-19 (a few samples of this study predate the infection). Cell type and time point are not known. This chain connects TRBV7-2 to TRBJ1-1; the D is unclear. DNA for the CDR3: TGTGCCAGCAGCCCCTTGGGCACTGAAGCTTTCTTT. It specifies CASSPLGTEAFF.